This T cell receptor beta chain was recovered during a study of T cell responses to AZD1222 COVID-19 vaccine. This table comes from immunoSEQ multiplex PCR, and its TCRdb copy is limited to in-frame clones, with some not included. The table lists tens of thousands of clones, roughly 90% of them singletons. Between the trimmed V and J ends, which lost 5 bases and 2 bases, there was a span of 11 bases. CDR1 and CDR2 from the germline V gene are MNHNY and SVGAGI (reference sequence). The CDR3 loop spans 14 amino acids. The sample in question was peripheral blood, obtained 28 days after the second AZD1222 dose. The TCR sequence derives from an adult who received the AZD1222 COVID-19 vaccine. The chain links TRBV6-6 to TRBJ2-3, with D perhaps assigned TRBD1 or TRBD2 (5 bases each). In nucleotides, the CDR3 is TGTGCCAGCAGTCAGGGACCTTCCACAGATACGCAGTATTTT. This sequence encodes CASSQGPSTDTQYF.